Described below is a single T cell receptor beta chain sequence and its context. In the original processing: Counts of nucleated cells, estimated from reference gene primer amplification, were obtained. Generated by immunoSEQ multiplex PCR, the TCRdb table keeps only in-frame clones and is missing some. From that table come the V and J calls and clone size; the DNA was used to work out D and trimming. In the table there are 75,000 to 80,000 clones, roughly 85% of which are singletons. CDR3 size: 14 residues. This entry is derived from a study of blood T cell repertoires in COVID-19. The sequence was obtained from a man in his fifties or sixties with COVID-19, enrolled during active disease. The sample was peripheral blood. The chain is built from TRBV21-1 and TRBJ2-1; the table calls TRBD2, which could not be checked here. TRBV21-1 is termed a pseudogene. The CDR3 nucleotides read TGTGCTCGGGATAGCGGGAGTATAGCAAATGAGCAGTTCTTC. Translation gives CARDSGSIANEQFF.